The present TCR beta chain was sequenced within a study of glioma-infiltrating T cells after dendritic cell vaccination. This clone was seen once. CDR3 length: 15 amino acids. Losses at the gene ends were 1 base for V and 7 bases for J; bases not matched to a gene: 7. Germline CDR1 reads SEHNR; CDR2 reads FQNEAQ (reference sequence). Generated by immunoSEQ multiplex PCR, the TCRdb table keeps only in-frame clones and is missing some. The table has around 21,000 clones, more than 65% seen once. Sequenced here: blood, sampled before dendritic cell vaccination. This chain uses TRBV7-9 with TRBJ1-2, with TRBD1 matching over 9 bases. This receptor was identified in a human donor with glioblastoma. This chain's CDR3 is CASSLEGGTGPGYTF. The CDR3 DNA reads as TGTGCCAGCAGCTTAGAAGGGGGGACAGGGCCTGGCTACACCTTC.